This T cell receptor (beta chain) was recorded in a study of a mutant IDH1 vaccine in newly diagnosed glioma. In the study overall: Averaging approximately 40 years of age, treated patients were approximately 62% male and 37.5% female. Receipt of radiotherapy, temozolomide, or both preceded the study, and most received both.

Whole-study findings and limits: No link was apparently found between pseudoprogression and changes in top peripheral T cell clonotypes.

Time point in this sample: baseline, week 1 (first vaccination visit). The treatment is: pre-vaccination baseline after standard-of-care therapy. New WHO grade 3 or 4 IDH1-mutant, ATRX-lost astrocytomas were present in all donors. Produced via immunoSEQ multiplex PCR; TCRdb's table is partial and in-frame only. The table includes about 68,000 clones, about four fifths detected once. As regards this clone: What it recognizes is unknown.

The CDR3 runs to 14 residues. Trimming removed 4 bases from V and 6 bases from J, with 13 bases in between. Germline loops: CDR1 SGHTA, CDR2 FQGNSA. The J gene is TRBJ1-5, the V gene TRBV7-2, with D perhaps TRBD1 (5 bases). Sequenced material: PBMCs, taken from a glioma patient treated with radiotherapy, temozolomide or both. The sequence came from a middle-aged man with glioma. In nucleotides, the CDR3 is TGTGCCAGCAGCTCCCCGGGGGGGGTTCAGCCCCAGCATTTT. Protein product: CASSSPGGVQPQHF. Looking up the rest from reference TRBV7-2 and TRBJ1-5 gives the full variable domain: GAGVSQSPSNKVTEKGKDVELRCDPISGHTALYWYRQSLGQGLEFLIYFQGNSAPDKSGLPSDRFSAERTGGSVSTLTIQRTQQEDSAVYLCASSSPGGVQPQHFGDGTRLSIL.